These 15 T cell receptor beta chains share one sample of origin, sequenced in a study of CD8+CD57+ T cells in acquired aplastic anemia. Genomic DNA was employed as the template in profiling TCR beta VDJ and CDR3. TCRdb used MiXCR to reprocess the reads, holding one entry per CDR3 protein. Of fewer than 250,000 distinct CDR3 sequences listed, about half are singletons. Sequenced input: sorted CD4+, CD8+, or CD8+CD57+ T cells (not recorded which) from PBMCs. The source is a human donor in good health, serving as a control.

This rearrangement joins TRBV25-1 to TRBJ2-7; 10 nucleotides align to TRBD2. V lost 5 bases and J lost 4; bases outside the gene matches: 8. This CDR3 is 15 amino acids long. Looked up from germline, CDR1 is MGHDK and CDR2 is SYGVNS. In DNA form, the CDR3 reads TGTGCCAGCAGTACATCCGCTAGCGGGGGTTACGAGCAGTACTTC. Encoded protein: CASSTSASGGYEQYF.

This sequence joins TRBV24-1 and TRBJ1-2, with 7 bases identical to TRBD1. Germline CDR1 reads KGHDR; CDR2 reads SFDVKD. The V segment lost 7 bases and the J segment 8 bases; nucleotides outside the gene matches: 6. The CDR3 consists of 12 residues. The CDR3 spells CATSTTGQGYTF. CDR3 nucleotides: TGTGCCACCAGCACGACAGGGCAAGGCTACACCTTC.

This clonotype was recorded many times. CDR3 protein: CASIHGGQGAGNSPLHF. CDR3 DNA sequence: TGTGCCAGCATCCACGGGGGACAGGGGGCGGGTAATTCACCCCTCCACTTT. The chain has TRBV7-2 and TRBJ1-6, with 12 positions matching TRBD1. V dropped 7 bases and J dropped 6; count of bases not matched to a gene: 10. Germline CDR1 reads SGHTA; CDR2 reads FQGNSA. The length of the CDR3 is 17 residues.

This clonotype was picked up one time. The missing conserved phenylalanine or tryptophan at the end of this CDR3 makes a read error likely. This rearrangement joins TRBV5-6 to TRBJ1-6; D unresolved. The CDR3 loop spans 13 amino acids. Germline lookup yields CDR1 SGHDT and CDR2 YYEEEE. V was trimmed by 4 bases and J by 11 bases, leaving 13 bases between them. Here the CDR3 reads CASSAGMEAPLHP. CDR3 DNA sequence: TGTGCCAGCAGCGCGGGGATGGAGGCACCCCTCCACCCT.

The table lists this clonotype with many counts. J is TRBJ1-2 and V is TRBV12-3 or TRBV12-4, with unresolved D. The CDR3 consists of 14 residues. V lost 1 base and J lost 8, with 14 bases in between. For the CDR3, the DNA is TGTGCCAGCAGTTTAGTGGTCAGGCGGGAGGGCTACACCTTC. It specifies CASSLVVRREGYTF.

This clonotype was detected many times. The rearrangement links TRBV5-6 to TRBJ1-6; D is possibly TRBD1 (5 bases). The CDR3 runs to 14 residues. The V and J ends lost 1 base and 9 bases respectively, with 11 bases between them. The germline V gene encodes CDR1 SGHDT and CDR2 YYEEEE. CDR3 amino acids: CASSLRGVFSPLHF. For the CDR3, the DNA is TGTGCCAGCAGCTTGAGAGGGGTTTTTTCACCCCTCCACTTT.

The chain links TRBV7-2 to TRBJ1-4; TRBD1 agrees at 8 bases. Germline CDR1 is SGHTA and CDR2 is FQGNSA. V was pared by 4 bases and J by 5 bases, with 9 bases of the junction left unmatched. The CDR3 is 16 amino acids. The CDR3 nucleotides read TGTGCCAGCAGCTACAGGGGGGGTGGCCGGAATGAAAAACTGTTTTTT. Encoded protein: CASSYRGGGRNEKLFF.

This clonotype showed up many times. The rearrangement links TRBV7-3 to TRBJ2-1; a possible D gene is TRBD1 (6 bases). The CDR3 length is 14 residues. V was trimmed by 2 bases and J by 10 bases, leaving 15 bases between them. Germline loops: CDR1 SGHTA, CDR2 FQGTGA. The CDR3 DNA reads TGTGCCAGCAGCTTAGGTAGTGTTGGGACAGAGCAGTTCTTC. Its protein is CASSLGSVGTEQFF.

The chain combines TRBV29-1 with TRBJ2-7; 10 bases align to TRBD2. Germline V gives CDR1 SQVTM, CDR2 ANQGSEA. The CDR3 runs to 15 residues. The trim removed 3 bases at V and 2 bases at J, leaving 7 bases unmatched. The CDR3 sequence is CSVEGLAGETYEQYF. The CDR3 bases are TGCAGCGTTGAGGGGCTAGCGGGAGAAACCTACGAGCAGTACTTC.

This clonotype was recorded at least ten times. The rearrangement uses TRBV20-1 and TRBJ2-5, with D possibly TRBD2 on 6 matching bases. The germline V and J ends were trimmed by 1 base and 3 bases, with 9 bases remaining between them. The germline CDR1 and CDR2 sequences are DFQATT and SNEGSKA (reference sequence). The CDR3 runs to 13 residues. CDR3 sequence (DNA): TGCAGTGCTAGAGTTGCGGGGAAAGAGACCCAGTACTTC. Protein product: CSARVAGKETQYF.

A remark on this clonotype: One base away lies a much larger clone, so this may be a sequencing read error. The CDR3 spells CASSIRGSHADTQYF. CDR3 coding DNA: TGTGCCAGTAGTATAAGGGGATCTCACGCAGATACGCAGTATTTT. The rearrangement uses TRBV19 and TRBJ2-3; tentatively, D is TRBD1 (5 bases). V lost 2 bases to trimming and J lost 4 bases, with 13 bases between them. The CDR3 sequence is 15 residues long. Germline V gives CDR1 LNHDA, CDR2 SQIVND (reference sequence).

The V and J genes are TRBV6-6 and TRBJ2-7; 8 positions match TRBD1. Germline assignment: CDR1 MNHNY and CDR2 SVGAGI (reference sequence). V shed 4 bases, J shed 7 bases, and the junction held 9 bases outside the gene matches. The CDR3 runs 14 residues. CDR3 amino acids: CASSLFQGAYEQYF. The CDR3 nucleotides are TGTGCCAGCAGTTTGTTTCAGGGGGCATATGAGCAGTACTTC.

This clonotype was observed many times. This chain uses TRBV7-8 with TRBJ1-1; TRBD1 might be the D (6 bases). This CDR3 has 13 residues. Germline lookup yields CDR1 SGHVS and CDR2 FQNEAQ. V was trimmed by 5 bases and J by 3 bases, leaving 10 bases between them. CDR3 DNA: TGTGCCAGCAGCCTCAGGGGCGACACTGAAGCTTTCTTT. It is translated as CASSLRGDTEAFF.

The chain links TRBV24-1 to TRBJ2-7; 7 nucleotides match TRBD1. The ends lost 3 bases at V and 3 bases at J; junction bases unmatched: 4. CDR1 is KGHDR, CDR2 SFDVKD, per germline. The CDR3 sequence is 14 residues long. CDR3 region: CATSDPRQGYEQYF. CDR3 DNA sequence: TGTGCCACCAGTGATCCCCGACAGGGCTACGAGCAGTACTTC.

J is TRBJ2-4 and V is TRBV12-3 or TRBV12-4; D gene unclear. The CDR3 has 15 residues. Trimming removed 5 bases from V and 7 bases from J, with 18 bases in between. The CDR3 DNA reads TGTGCCAGCAGTCCGAATGGGGAAGCCGGGAACATTCAGTACTTC. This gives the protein CASSPNGEAGNIQYF.